This T cell receptor (beta chain) was profiled in a study of CXCR3-negative and CXCR3-positive naive CD8 T cells. Study findings and constraints: When CXCR3-positive naive cells were set against CXCR3-negative naive cells, the former had more hydrophobic TRB CDR3s. After cryopreservation, expression of CXCR3 was partially reduced, and most assays were run with fresh PBMCs.

Comments on this clonotype: What it binds is not known.

Preparation of TRB cDNA libraries relied on 5' RACE carrying UMI labels. Each CDR3 protein gets one entry in TCRdb, which reprocessed the 5' RACE reads and gives no DNA. The sample holds approximately 140,000 distinct CDR3 sequences. Sorting was done in triplicate for each CD8+ T cell subset (fewer than 340,000 cells each). The sample was naive CXCR3+ CD8+ T cells from blood. Regarding subset: CD45RO-CCR7+CD27+CD95- naive CD8+ T cells expressing CXCR3 (TNR3+). This sequence was found in a human donor in good health. Some clones in this sample may be carry-over from other donors' samples.

CDR3 region: CASSPGQGLIQQFF. The V gene is TRBV7-9, the J gene TRBJ2-1; TCRdb names TRBD1, which stays unverified in the absence of DNA. The CDR3 sequence is 14 residues long. Germline lookup yields CDR1 SEHNR and CDR2 FQNEAQ (reference sequence).